This T cell receptor (beta chain) comes out of a study of beta chain features in type 1 diabetes. Expressed TCRB transcripts were sequenced after all isolated RNA was converted to cDNA. Repertoires were generated with immunoSEQ multiplex PCR, while TCRdb's copy carries only in-frame clones and drops some. The sample carries 45,000 to 60,000 clones, around 60% recorded once. Comments on this clone: The antigen remains unidentified.

Germline V gene sequence: CDR1 SGHRS, CDR2 YFSETQ. Trimming pared 5 bases from V and 5 bases from J, leaving 16 bases between. CDR3 length: 14 amino acids. Findings and limits, study-wide: TCRB CDR3s from Type 1 diabetes patients were moderately but significantly shorter in all four CD4+ subsets.

The sequencing sample was made of stem cell memory CD4+ T cells from blood. The TCR originated in a woman in her 30s with type 1 diabetes. The rearrangement uses TRBV5-1 and TRBJ2-5, with unresolved D. The CDR3 nucleotides read TGCGCCAGCAGGAGAGCTTGGCAGGTGGAGACCCAGTACTTC. Encoded protein: CASRRAWQVETQYF.